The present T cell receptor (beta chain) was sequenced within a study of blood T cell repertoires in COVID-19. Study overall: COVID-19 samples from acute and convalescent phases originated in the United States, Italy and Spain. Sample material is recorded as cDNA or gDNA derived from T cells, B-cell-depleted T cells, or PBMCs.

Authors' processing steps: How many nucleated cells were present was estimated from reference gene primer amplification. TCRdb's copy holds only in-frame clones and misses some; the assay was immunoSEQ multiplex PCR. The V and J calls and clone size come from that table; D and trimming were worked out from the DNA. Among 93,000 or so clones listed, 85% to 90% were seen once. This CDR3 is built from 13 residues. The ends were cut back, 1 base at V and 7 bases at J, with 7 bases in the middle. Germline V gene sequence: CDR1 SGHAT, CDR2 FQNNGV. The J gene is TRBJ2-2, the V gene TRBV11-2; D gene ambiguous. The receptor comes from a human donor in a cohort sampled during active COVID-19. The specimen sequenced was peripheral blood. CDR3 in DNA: TGTGCCAGCAGCTTAGGGTCAGTCGGGGAGCTGTTTTTT. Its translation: CASSLGSVGELFF.